Shown below are 32 T cell receptor beta chains from a single sample sequenced in a study of immune heterogeneity within non-small cell lung tumors. Template material for each sample was 550 to 700 ng of bulk tumor genomic DNA. Several biopsies were spaced far apart within each primary tumor and obtained as surgery took place. The patients were newly diagnosed with non-small cell lung cancer, had not been treated, and had curative surgery. Multiplex PCR employing 32 V and 13 J primers generated amplicons of the TCR beta CDR3. Using its own MiXCR run on the multiplex PCR reads, TCRdb lists one record per CDR3 protein. The sample has 15,000 to 20,000 distinct CDR3 sequences, under 30% seen once; the top ten hold less than 5%. The sample taken for sequencing was lung tumor tissue. These receptors all stem from a man aged 40-49 years with non-small cell lung cancer.

Many counts were recorded for this clonotype. In DNA form, the CDR3 reads TGCAGTGCTAAAGAGCGAATAACTAATGAAAAACTGTTTTTT. Translating it yields CSAKERITNEKLFF. The chain couples TRBV20-1 to TRBJ1-4; D not resolved. V lost 4 bases and J lost 1, with 10 bases in between. CDR1 is DFQATT, CDR2 SNEGSKA, per germline (reference sequence). There are 14 residues in the CDR3.

This clonotype qualifies as medium-sized (0.01 to 0.1%). This chain uses TRBV6-1 with TRBJ2-7, with TRBD1 matching 7 bases. The length of the CDR3 is 12 residues. V was pared by 6 bases and J by 4 bases, with 3 bases of the junction left unmatched. CDR1 and CDR2 (germline): MNHNS, SASEGT. CDR3 amino acids: CASRNRGYEQYF. In nucleotides, the CDR3 is TGTGCCAGCAGAAACAGGGGATACGAGCAGTACTTC.

A word on this clonotype: The junction differs from germline at one of its ends, possibly a read error. The chain employs TRBV27 and TRBJ1-4; D remains unclear. The germline V gene encodes CDR1 MNHEY and CDR2 SMNVEV (reference sequence). The length of the CDR3 is 12 residues. The CDR3 here is CASSSLGEKRFF. The CDR3, as DNA: TGTGCCAGCAGCTCACTTGGTGAAAAACGGTTTTTT.

The genes are TRBV6-2 or TRBV6-3 and TRBJ2-1; 10 nucleotides line up with TRBD2. CDR3 length equals 15 residues. V trimming: 2 bases; J trimming: 6 bases; junction bases outside the gene matches: 4. Germline CDR1 reads MNHEY; CDR2 reads SVGEGT. This chain's CDR3 is CASSYTSGVVNEQFF. CDR3 nucleotides: TGTGCCAGCAGTTACACTAGCGGGGTAGTCAATGAGCAGTTCTTC.

The V call is TRBV7-9, the J call TRBJ1-2; the D is unclear. The germline V gene encodes CDR1 SEHNR and CDR2 FQNEAQ (reference sequence). The germline V and J ends were trimmed by 1 base and 2 bases, with 8 bases remaining between them. The CDR3 runs to 14 residues. The CDR3 nucleotides read TGTGCCAGCAGCTTAGTACCAGAGAACTATGGCTACACCTTC. Translation gives CASSLVPENYGYTF.

The chain uses TRBV5-6 and TRBJ2-1, with unresolved D. CDR3 length: 14 residues. CDR1 is SGHDT and CDR2 is YYEEEE in the germline V gene. V gave up 5 bases and J gave up 10 bases, with 19 bases separating them. The CDR3 bases are TGTGCCAGCAGTTTCGGGTTCGGCCTTTTGGAGCAGTTCTTC. It yields the protein CASSFGFGLLEQFF.

This clonotype was seen ten or more times. The chain employs TRBV10-3 and TRBJ2-7; 8 bases are shared with TRBD1. The ends lost 2 bases at V and 0 bases at J; junction bases unmatched: 3. Germline CDR1 reads ENHRY; CDR2 reads SYGVKD. CDR3 length: 15 amino acids. The CDR3 region has the DNA TGTGCCATCAGTGAGGGACAGGGAGACTCCTACGAGCAGTACTTC. Encoded protein: CAISEGQGDSYEQYF.

This clonotype occurred many times. This sequence joins TRBV12-3 or TRBV12-4 and TRBJ1-1; D is undetermined. The CDR3 is 18 amino acids. The ends were cut back, 2 bases at V and 5 bases at J, with 24 bases in the middle. CDR3 sequence reads: CASSLHFTVSLVWTEAFF. Written as DNA, the CDR3 is TGTGCCAGCAGTTTACACTTTACAGTGAGTCTTGTGTGGACTGAAGCTTTCTTT.

This clonotype was found a few times. V and J are TRBV10-3 and TRBJ1-4; unclear D gene. The V and J ends lost 3 bases and 8 bases respectively, with 10 bases between them. CDR3 size: 13 residues. CDR1 and CDR2 from the germline V gene are ENHRY and SYGVKD. Here the CDR3 reads CAISDVGREKLFF. For the CDR3, the DNA is TGTGCCATCAGTGATGTGGGGAGGGAAAAACTGTTTTTT.

This clonotype has a count of ten or more. The DNA for the CDR3 is TGTGCCAGCAGCTCCCCCGGGACCATCTACAATGAGCAGTTCTTC. This sequence encodes CASSSPGTIYNEQFF. The chain is built from TRBV6-2 or TRBV6-3 and TRBJ2-1, with D perhaps TRBD1 or TRBD2 (5 bases each). The CDR3 sequence is 15 residues long. V lost 6 bases, J lost 3 bases, and 15 bases lay in between. Germline V gene data show CDR1 as MNHEY and CDR2 as SVGEGT.

The gene calls are TRBV20-1 and TRBJ2-3; 8 bases align to TRBD1. With 1 base clipped from V and 0 bases from J, the junction kept 18 bases outside the gene matches. The CDR3 covers 20 residues. The germline gives CDR1 DFQATT, CDR2 SNEGSKA (reference sequence). Here the CDR3 reads CSARVAGGRKPNHSTDTQYF. The CDR3 region has the DNA TGCAGTGCTAGAGTAGCAGGGGGCAGGAAACCAAACCATAGCACAGATACGCAGTATTTT.

This clonotype has ten or more counts. The J gene is TRBJ1-1, the V gene TRBV27; D remains unclear. The CDR3 consists of 14 residues. V dropped 2 bases and J dropped 3 bases, with 10 bases sitting between them. Germline V gene sequence: CDR1 MNHEY, CDR2 SMNVEV (reference sequence). The CDR3: CASSLKGRDTEAFF. CDR3 in DNA: TGTGCCAGCAGTTTAAAGGGTCGGGACACTGAAGCTTTCTTT.

In its sample, this clonotype was seen many times. This sequence joins TRBV5-6 and TRBJ1-2; the match to TRBD1 covers 9 bases. V dropped 2 bases and J dropped 7; count of bases not matched to a gene: 6. Germline-derived CDR1 and CDR2 are SGHDT and YYEEEE. This CDR3 has 14 residues. The CDR3 reads CASSFGTGILGYTF. The DNA for the CDR3 is TGTGCCAGCAGCTTCGGGACAGGGATACTTGGCTACACCTTC.

This clonotype is categorized as medium-sized. The J gene is TRBJ1-2, the V gene TRBV9, with TRBD1 matching over 12 bases. In germline, CDR1 is SGDLS, CDR2 YYNGEE. Trimming took 3 bases from V and 7 from J; bases not matched to a gene: 7. This CDR3 is 15 amino acids long. CDR3 loop: CASSAWDRGPGGYTF. For the CDR3, the DNA is TGTGCCAGCAGCGCCTGGGACAGGGGGCCGGGTGGCTACACCTTC.

This clonotype is medium-sized by share. This chain joins TRBV13 and TRBJ1-6, with D hard to call. This CDR3 region has 15 residues. V was trimmed by 5 bases and J by 7 bases, leaving 15 bases between them. CDR1 and CDR2 (germline): PRHDT, FYEKMQ (reference sequence). CDR3 region: CASSTFDITNSPLHF. The CDR3 DNA follows: TGTGCCAGCAGCACCTTCGACATAACCAATTCACCCCTCCACTTT.

This clonotype was found a few times. The chain is built from TRBV13 and TRBJ2-1; 12 positions match TRBD1. Germline V gives CDR1 PRHDT, CDR2 FYEKMQ (reference sequence). The J segment lost 9 bases and the V segment lost 2 bases, leaving 5 bases of the junction unmatched. This CDR3 contains 15 residues. The CDR3 reads CASSLPGQGAFEQFF. The CDR3 coding sequence is TGTGCCAGCAGCTTACCGGGACAGGGGGCGTTTGAGCAGTTCTTC.

The table lists this clonotype with many counts. This sequence joins TRBV20-1 and TRBJ2-3; tentatively, D is TRBD1 or TRBD2 (5 bases each). The CDR3 totals 14 residues. Trimming took 5 bases from V and 4 from J, leaving 16 bases between them. Per the germline V gene, CDR1 is DFQATT and CDR2 is SNEGSKA (reference sequence). The CDR3 loop reads CSAAGQKGADTQYF. The CDR3 DNA reads as TGCAGTGCTGCGGGCCAGAAAGGGGCAGATACGCAGTATTTT.

By frequency in the sample, this clonotype is medium-sized. The rearrangement joins TRBV13 to TRBJ1-2; TRBD1 agrees at 7 bases. V dropped 5 bases and J dropped 2; count of bases not matched to a gene: 8. The CDR3 runs 15 residues. The germline V gene encodes CDR1 PRHDT and CDR2 FYEKMQ (reference sequence). The CDR3 DNA is TGTGCCAGCAGCCTAAACAGGGGTGGAAACTATGGCTACACCTTC. Translation: CASSLNRGGNYGYTF.

This clonotype was counted ten times or more. The chain uses TRBV15 and TRBJ2-1, with a weak D call TRBD2 (6 bases). The V end lost 0 bases, the J end lost 8 bases, and 11 bases lay between the germline ends. Germline assignment: CDR1 LNHNV and CDR2 YYDKDF (reference sequence). The CDR3 spans 14 residues. CDR3 coding DNA: TGTGCCACCAGCAGAGACGGGGGTGGGGATGAGCAGTTCTTC. Its protein is CATSRDGGGDEQFF. Filled out from reference TRBV15 and TRBJ2-1, the complete variable domain reads DAMVIQNPRYQVTQFGKPVTLSCSQTLNHNVMYWYQQKSSQAPKLLFHYYDKDFNNEADTPDNFQSRRPNTSFCFLDIRSPGLGDTAMYLCATSRDGGGDEQFFGPGTRLTVL.

As to this clonotype: This may stem from a read error, because a much larger clone lies one nucleotide away. This likely comes from a read error, as the CDR3 has no conserved phenylalanine or tryptophan at its end. The rearrangement links TRBV3-1 to TRBJ2-7; 7 bases map to TRBD1. The length of the CDR3 is 14 residues. The junction had 6 bases not matched to a gene; V was cut back by 4 bases and J by 3 bases. Germline CDR1 reads LGHDT; CDR2 reads YNNKEL (reference sequence). The CDR3 spells CASSRNRQGYEQYL. Written as DNA, the CDR3 is TGTGCCAGCAGCCGAAACAGACAGGGCTACGAGCAGTACCTC.

Ten or more counts support this clonotype. This rearrangement joins TRBV30 to TRBJ2-5; maybe TRBD2 (5 bases). Per germline, CDR1 GTSNPN and CDR2 SVGIG (reference sequence). The CDR3 is 13 amino acids. The ends were cut back, 3 bases at V and 7 bases at J, with 15 bases in the middle. The DNA for the CDR3 is TGTGCCTGGAGCCTACACCGTGAGGGGACCCAGTACTTC. Translating gives CAWSLHREGTQYF.

As regards this clonotype: A single base separates this from a much larger clone, so it may be a read error. V is TRBV9 and J is TRBJ1-3; TRBD1 might be the D (5 bases). V lost 2 bases and J 6 bases, leaving 9 bases between the germline ends. Germline V CDR1 and CDR2: SGDLS, YYNGEE. The CDR3 consists of 13 residues. CDR3 nucleotides: TGTGCCAGCAGCGTTAGGGACGAAAACACCATATATTTT. It yields the protein CASSVRDENTIYF. Looking up the rest from reference TRBV9 and TRBJ1-3 gives the full variable domain: DSGVTQTPKHLITATGQRVTLRCSPRSGDLSVYWYQQSLDQGLQFLIQYYNGEERAKGNILERFSAQQFPDLHSELNLSSLELGDSALYFCASSVRDENTIYFGEGSWLTVV.

Comments on this clonotype: This may be a read error: a much more frequent sequence differs by one nucleotide. The gene calls are TRBV30 and TRBJ2-7; D call uncertain. Germline CDR1 is GTSNPN and CDR2 is SVGIG (reference sequence). The CDR3 has 11 residues. The V gene lost 2 bases and the J gene lost 5 bases, with 7 bases spanning the gap. The CDR3 DNA sequence: TGTGCCTGGAGTCTAGGACACGAGCAGTACTTC. This encodes CAWSLGHEQYF.

This clonotype was picked up many times. This chain connects TRBV19 to TRBJ2-1; D unresolved. The CDR3 is made up of 16 amino acids. The V and J ends lost 6 bases and 1 base respectively, with 16 bases between them. Per germline, CDR1 LNHDA and CDR2 SQIVND (reference sequence). The CDR3 loop is CASSDEGRRSYNEQFF. CDR3 DNA sequence: TGTGCCAGTAGCGACGAAGGAAGGCGTTCCTACAATGAGCAGTTCTTC. Filled out from reference TRBV19 and TRBJ2-1, the complete variable domain reads DGGITQSPKYLFRKEGQNVTLSCEQNLNHDAMYWYRQDPGQGLRLIYYSQIVNDFQKGDIAEGYSVSREKKESFPLTVTSAQKNPTAFYLCASSDEGRRSYNEQFFGPGTRLTVL.

This clonotype came up many times. The genes are TRBV12-3 or TRBV12-4 and TRBJ2-5; D is possibly TRBD1 (5 bases). The V gene lost 2 bases and the J gene lost 7 bases, with 5 bases spanning the gap. This CDR3 is 11 amino acids long. This chain's CDR3 is CASSLRGTQYF. CDR3 nucleotides: TGTGCCAGCAGTTTAAGGGGGACCCAGTACTTC.

In this sample, this clonotype turned up once. A much larger clone is a single base away; this may be a read error. This chain joins TRBV15 and TRBJ2-7; 9 bases line up with TRBD2. The germline gives CDR1 LNHNV, CDR2 YYDKDF (reference sequence). V dropped 5 bases and J dropped 4; count of bases not matched to a gene: 9. The CDR3 has 15 residues. The CDR3 region has the DNA TGTGCCACCAGCGCCGGGACTAGCAGAAATTACGAGCAGTACTTC. The encoded protein is CATSAGTSRNYEQYF.

About this clonotype: A much larger clone differs from this one at a single base, so this may be a read error. The CDR3 carries no conserved terminal phenylalanine or tryptophan, so it likely arises from a read error. The gene calls are TRBV6-6 and TRBJ2-5, with D possibly being TRBD1 (6 bases). Trimming pared 0 bases from V and 0 bases from J, leaving 11 bases between. The CDR3 contains 16 residues. Germline lookup yields CDR1 MNHNY and CDR2 SVGAGI (reference sequence). The CDR3 loop is CASSYSGQPHQETQYL. CDR3 coding DNA: TGTGCCAGCAGTTACTCCGGACAGCCCCACCAAGAGACCCAGTACCTC.

This clonotype is a singleton in its sample. One junction end does not reproduce the germline sequence, and a read error may be involved. The CDR3 DNA follows: TGTGCCAGCATCTCGACGGGGGCACTAGCGGGGAGAGTAACCGGGGAGATGTTTTTT. Protein product: CASISTGALAGRVTGEMFF. The J gene is TRBJ2-2, the V gene TRBV12-3 or TRBV12-4; 10 bases align to TRBD2. The CDR3 has 19 amino acids.

This clonotype is classed as medium-sized. The rearrangement joins TRBV5-1 to TRBJ1-4; D unclear. The CDR3 consists of 14 residues. Germline V gives CDR1 SGHRS, CDR2 YFSETQ. V lost 2 bases to trimming and J lost 3 bases, with 8 bases between them. In nucleotides, the CDR3 is TGCGCCAGCAGCTTAGAACGAGCTAATGAAAAACTGTTTTTT. Translating gives CASSLERANEKLFF.

Worth noting for this clonotype: A much larger clone lies a single base off, so this may be a read error. The chain joins TRBV10-3 to TRBJ2-7, with 8 bases matching TRBD1. Germline CDR1 ENHRY, CDR2 SYGVKD. CDR3 length equals 15 residues. Trimming removed 7 bases from V and 0 bases from J; junction bases left unmatched: 8. The CDR3 bases are TGTGCCATCACTGACCCCGGACAGGGCTCCTACGAGCAGTACTTC. It codes for CAITDPGQGSYEQYF.

This clonotype was seen ten or more times. V usage is TRBV24-1 and J usage is TRBJ1-2; possible D gene TRBD1, 6 bases. Germline V gene sequence: CDR1 KGHDR, CDR2 SFDVKD. The CDR3 is 12 residues long. Trimming removed 5 bases from V and 7 bases from J, with 10 bases in between. The CDR3 DNA follows: TGTGCCACCAGTGGCCAGGGGTTTGGCTACACCTTC. Translated: CATSGQGFGYTF.

Notes on this clonotype: This sequence may be a read error, since a much larger clone differs from it by one base. The chain combines TRBV28 with TRBJ1-6; the D is unclear. The CDR3 covers 13 residues. CDR1 MDHEN and CDR2 SYDVKM come from the germline V gene. The ends were cut back, 2 bases at V and 8 bases at J, with 7 bases in the middle. DNA of the CDR3: TGTGCCAGCAGTTTACATAGGGATTCACCCCTCCACTTT. This gives the protein CASSLHRDSPLHF.